The rows below give T cell receptor beta chains drawn from one sample of a study of CD8+CD57+ T cells in acquired aplastic anemia. Using its own MiXCR run on the reads, TCRdb lists one record per CDR3 protein. The repertoire includes 200,000 to 250,000 distinct CDR3 sequences, about half of them detected once, and less than 20% sits in the top ten. Sequencing was carried out using sorted CD4+, CD8+, or CD8+CD57+ T cells (not recorded which) from PBMCs. Receptor source: a human donor with aplastic anemia. Both conserved end residues are trimmed from each CDR3.

J: TRBJ2-7
V: TRBV29-1
CDR3: SVVEVYEQY

J: TRBJ2-7
V: TRBV10-2
CDR3: ASSQGADEQY

J: TRBJ1-5
V: TRBV10-3
CDR3: AISGDWGSEQPQH

J: TRBJ2-2
V: TRBV7-9
CDR3: ASSLLSGQFTGELF

J: TRBJ2-1
V: TRBV7-9
CDR3: ASSLGQEGMNEQF

J: TRBJ1-2
V: TRBV10-3
CDR3: AISESTGKNYGYT

J: TRBJ2-5
V: TRBV5-1
CDR3: ASSFGTGEGETQY

J: TRBJ2-7
V: TRBV6-1
CDR3: ASSGRQGVAYEQY

J: TRBJ2-7
V: TRBV15
CDR3: ATSRVWGLGLYEQY

J: TRBJ1-2
V: TRBV6-1
CDR3: ASSVDRERTYGYT

J: TRBJ1-5
V: TRBV12-3/TRBV12-4
CDR3: ASSLARTGGNQPQH

J: TRBJ1-2
V: TRBV7-2
CDR3: ASRPVSGEGYGYT

J: TRBJ2-7
V: TRBV15
CDR3: ATSNQDREVSYEQY